A selection of T cell receptor beta chains follows, all from one sample in a study of blood T cell repertoires in COVID-19. Data came from immunoSEQ multiplex PCR; TCRdb stores just in-frame clones and leaves some out. Seen here are 200,000 to 250,000 clones, over 75% observed once, and the top ten hold 3% to 4%. The material sequenced was PBMCs or T cells enriched from blood (not recorded which). These receptors all come from a woman aged 18 to 35 in a cohort exposed to, infected with or recovered from COVID-19 (not recorded which). Each CDR3 is given with its conserved first and last residue. The D gene is left open where the match is weak. Rows give clone size only sometimes, using once, few, many, or a class for an expanded clone.

j_call,d_call,v_call,clone_size,cdr3_nt,cdr3_aa
TRBJ1-5,.,TRBV7-2,.,TGTGCCAGCAGCTTAGGGGGACAAGCCCCCAGCCAGCCCCAGCATTTT,CASSLGGQAPSQPQHF
TRBJ2-7,TRBD2,TRBV7-2,once,TGTGCCAGCAGCTCTTTCAGACTAGCGGGAGACGGCTACGAGCAGTACTTC,CASSSFRLAGDGYEQYF
TRBJ1-5,.,TRBV3-1/TRBV3-2,.,TGTGCCAGCAGCCAAGATAGGGGGTTGGATCAGCCCCAGCATTTT,CASSQDRGLDQPQHF
TRBJ1-4,.,TRBV7-6,.,TGTGCCAGCAGCCAGGGGTGGGGAGCAACTAATGAAAAACTGTTTTTT,CASSQGWGATNEKLFF
TRBJ1-1,TRBD1,TRBV5-1,.,TGCGCCAGCAGCTTGTCCGGACAGGGGACTTTCTTT,CASSLSGQGTFF
TRBJ2-1,.,TRBV24-1,few,TGTGCCACCAGTGATTTGTATCGCAATGAGCAGTTCTTC,CATSDLYRNEQFF
TRBJ2-2,.,TRBV19,.,TGTGCCAGTAATAGCCCCAGGGTAGGCACCGGGGAGCTGTTTTTT,CASNSPRVGTGELFF
TRBJ2-1,TRBD2,TRBV5-1,.,TGCGCCAGCAGCTTGACGGCTAGCGGGATCGGGGAGAATGAGCAGTTCTTC,CASSLTASGIGENEQFF
TRBJ1-5,.,TRBV12-5,.,TGTGCTAGTGGTTTGGGCCACGAGCAGCCCCAGCATTTT,CASGLGHEQPQHF
TRBJ1-2,.,TRBV7-2,.,TGTGCCAGCAGCTTTCAGCCATCAGCGGGCAACTATGGCTACACCTTC,CASSFQPSAGNYGYTF
TRBJ2-7,.,TRBV19,.,TGTGCCACCCCTCGGTGCGAGCAGTACTTC,CATPRCEQYF
TRBJ2-2,.,TRBV7-9,.,TGTGCCAGCAGCTTAGCTTTCCTTACTCCCGGGGAGCTGTTTTTT,CASSLAFLTPGELFF
TRBJ2-3,.,TRBV18,.,TGTGCCAGCTCACCACCCCTTGGAGGGGACACAGATACGCAGTATTTT,CASSPPLGGDTDTQYF
TRBJ2-5,TRBD2,TRBV5-4,.,TGTGCCAGAGTAACGCGAGCGGGGGGGCCATGGGAGACCCAGTACTTC,CARVTRAGGPWETQYF
TRBJ1-2,.,TRBV4-1,.,TGCGCCAGCAGCCAAGATCCCCGGGGGGGCGATGGCTACACCTTC,CASSQDPRGGDGYTF
TRBJ1-4,TRBD1,TRBV2,.,TGTGCCACCTCGGGACAGAGTAATGAAAAACTGTTTTTT,CATSGQSNEKLFF
TRBJ2-1,.,TRBV7-3,.,TGTGCCAGCAGCTCCCCCGCGGACGGGAGCTCCTACAATGAGCAGTTCTTC,CASSSPADGSSYNEQFF
TRBJ2-5,.,TRBV5-1,.,TGCGCCAGCCGCTCCCAGGGCGCTCAAGAGACCCAGTACTTC,CASRSQGAQETQYF
TRBJ1-1,.,TRBV10-1,.,TGCGCCAGCCGGGACTGGGACGTGGAAGTGGTAGAGGAATGGACTGAAGCTTTCTTT,CASRDWDVEVVEEWTEAFF
TRBJ1-1,.,TRBV19,.,TGTGCCAGTAGTATAGCAAGATCGGGGGTGACTGAAGCTTTCTTT,CASSIARSGVTEAFF
TRBJ2-7,TRBD1,TRBV5-6,.,TGTGCCAGCAGCCGGGGACAGAGCTACGAGCAGTACTTC,CASSRGQSYEQYF
TRBJ1-1,.,TRBV28,.,TGTGCCAGCAGCCAGGACTTCCAGACCGTCTCTTTCTTT,CASSQDFQTVSFF
TRBJ1-1,.,TRBV15,.,TGTGCCACCAGCAGAGATTTGCACCCCTCGGGGAAAAACACTGAAGCTTTCTTT,CATSRDLHPSGKNTEAFF